Sequencing of this T cell receptor beta chain was carried out in a study of CD8+CD57+ T cells in acquired aplastic anemia. Turning to the study itself: Recorded DNA amounts for sorted CD4+ and CD8+ cells had an average of around 3.4 ug.

Germline values: CDR1 MNHNS, CDR2 SASEGT. The CDR3 consists of 12 residues. Genomic DNA templated the TCR beta VDJ and CDR3 profiling. Each CDR3 protein is one row after TCRdb ran MiXCR on the reads. The profile covers some 92,000 distinct CDR3 sequences, with roughly two thirds appearing a single time and over 55% taken by the ten largest. Of note for this clonotype: One end of the junction varies from germline; a read error may be responsible.

It was patients with CD8+CD57+ cell expansion by flow cytometry who were chosen for sequencing. The sample was sorted CD4+, CD8+, or CD8+CD57+ T cells (not recorded which) from PBMCs. The rearrangement joins TRBV6-1 to TRBJ2-7; D is ambiguous. The clonotype originates from a human donor with aplastic anemia. The CDR3 DNA follows: TGTGTCAGCAGTGCAGGATCCTACGAGCAGTACTTC. Amino acids: CVSSAGSYEQYF.